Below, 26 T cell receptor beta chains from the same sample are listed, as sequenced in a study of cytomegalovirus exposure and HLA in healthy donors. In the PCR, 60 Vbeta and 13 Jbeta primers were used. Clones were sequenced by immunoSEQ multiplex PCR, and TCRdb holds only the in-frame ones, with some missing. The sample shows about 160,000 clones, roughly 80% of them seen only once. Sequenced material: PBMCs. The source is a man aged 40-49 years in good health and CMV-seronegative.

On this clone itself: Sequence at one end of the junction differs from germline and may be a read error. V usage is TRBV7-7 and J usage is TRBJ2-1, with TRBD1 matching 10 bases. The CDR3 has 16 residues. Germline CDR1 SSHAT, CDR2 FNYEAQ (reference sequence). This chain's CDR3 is CASSLAPGQGPGEQFF. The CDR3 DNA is TGTGCTAGCAGCTTAGCTCCGGGACAGGGGCCCGGGGAGCAGTTCTTC.

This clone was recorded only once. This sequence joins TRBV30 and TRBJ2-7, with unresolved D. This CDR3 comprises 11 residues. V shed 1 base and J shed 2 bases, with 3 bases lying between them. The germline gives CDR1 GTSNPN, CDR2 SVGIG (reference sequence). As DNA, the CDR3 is TGTGCCTGGAGTGCGGCCTACGAGCAGTACTTC. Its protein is CAWSAAYEQYF.

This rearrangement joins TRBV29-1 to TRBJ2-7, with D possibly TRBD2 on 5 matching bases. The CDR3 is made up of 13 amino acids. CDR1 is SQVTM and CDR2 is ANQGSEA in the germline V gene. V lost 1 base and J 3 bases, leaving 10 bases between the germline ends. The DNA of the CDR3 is TGCAGCGTTGAAGGGGGAGTTATCTACGAGCAGTACTTC. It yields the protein CSVEGGVIYEQYF.

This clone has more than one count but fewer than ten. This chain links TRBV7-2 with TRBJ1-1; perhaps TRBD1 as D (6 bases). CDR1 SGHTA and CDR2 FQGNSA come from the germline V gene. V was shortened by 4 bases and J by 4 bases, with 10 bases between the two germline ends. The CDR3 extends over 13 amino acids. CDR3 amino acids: CASSSQQGTEAFF. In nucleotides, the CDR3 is TGTGCCAGCAGCTCCCAACAGGGCACTGAAGCTTTCTTT.

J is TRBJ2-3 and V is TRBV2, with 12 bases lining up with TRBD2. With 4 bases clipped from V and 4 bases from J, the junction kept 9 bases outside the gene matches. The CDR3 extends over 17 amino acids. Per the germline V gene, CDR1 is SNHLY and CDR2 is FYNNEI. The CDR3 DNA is TGTGCCAGCAGTGGGACTAGCGGGGCCCTGAGTCCAGATACGCAGTATTTT. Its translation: CASSGTSGALSPDTQYF.

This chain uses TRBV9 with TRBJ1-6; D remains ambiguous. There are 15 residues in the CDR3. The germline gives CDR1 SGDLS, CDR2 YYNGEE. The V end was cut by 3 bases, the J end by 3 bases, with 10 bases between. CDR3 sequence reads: CASSGTVDYNSPLHF. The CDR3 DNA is TGTGCCAGCAGCGGCACAGTGGACTATAATTCACCCCTCCACTTT.

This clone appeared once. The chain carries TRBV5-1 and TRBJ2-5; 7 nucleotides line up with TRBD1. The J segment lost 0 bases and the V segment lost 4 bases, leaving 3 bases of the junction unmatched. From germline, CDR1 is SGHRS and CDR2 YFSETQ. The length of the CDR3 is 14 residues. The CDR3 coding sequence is TGCGCCAGCAGCAAGGGACAGAACCAAGAGACCCAGTACTTC. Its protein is CASSKGQNQETQYF.

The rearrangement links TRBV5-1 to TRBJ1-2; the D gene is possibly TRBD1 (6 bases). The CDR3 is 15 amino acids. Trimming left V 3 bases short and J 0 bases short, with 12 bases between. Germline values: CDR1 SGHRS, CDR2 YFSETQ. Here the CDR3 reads CASSSGQPTNYGYTF. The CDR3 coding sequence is TGCGCCAGCAGCTCTGGACAGCCGACTAACTATGGCTACACCTTC.

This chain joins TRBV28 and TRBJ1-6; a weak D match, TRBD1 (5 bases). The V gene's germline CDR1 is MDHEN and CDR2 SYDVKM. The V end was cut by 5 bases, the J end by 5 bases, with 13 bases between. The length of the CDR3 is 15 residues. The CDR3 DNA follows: TGTGCCAGCAGTCCGAAGGGGTTCGATAATTCACCCCTCCACTTT. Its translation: CASSPKGFDNSPLHF.

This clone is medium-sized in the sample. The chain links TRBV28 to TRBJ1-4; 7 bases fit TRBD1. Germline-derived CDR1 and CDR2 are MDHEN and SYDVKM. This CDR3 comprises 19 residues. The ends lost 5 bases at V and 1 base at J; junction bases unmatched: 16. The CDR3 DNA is TGTGCCAGCAGTGGAAAGACAGGGAGCTTCGAAATAACTAATGAAAAACTGTTTTTT. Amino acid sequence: CASSGKTGSFEITNEKLFF.

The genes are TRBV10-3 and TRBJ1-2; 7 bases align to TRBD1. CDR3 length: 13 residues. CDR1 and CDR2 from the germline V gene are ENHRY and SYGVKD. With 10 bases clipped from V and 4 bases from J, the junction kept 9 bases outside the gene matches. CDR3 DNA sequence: TGTGCCACTAGAGGACAGGCCATCTATGGCTACACCTTC. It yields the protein CATRGQAIYGYTF.

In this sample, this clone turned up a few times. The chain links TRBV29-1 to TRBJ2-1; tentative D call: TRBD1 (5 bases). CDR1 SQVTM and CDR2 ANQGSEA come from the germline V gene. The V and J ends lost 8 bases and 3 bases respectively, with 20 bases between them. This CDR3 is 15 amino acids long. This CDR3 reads CSSSSGMNYYNEQFF. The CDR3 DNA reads TGCAGCTCAAGCTCAGGGATGAACTACTACAATGAGCAGTTCTTC.

The CDR3 nucleotides are TGTGCCAGCAGCTTAGCTGAGACAGGGCCTAACTATGGCTACACCTTC. Its translation: CASSLAETGPNYGYTF. This chain connects TRBV7-8 to TRBJ1-2; 7 positions agree with TRBD1. The V gene's germline CDR1 is SGHVS and CDR2 FQNEAQ. The CDR3 length is 16 residues. The V gene end was trimmed by 0 bases and the J gene end by 0 bases; junction bases not matched to a gene: 4.

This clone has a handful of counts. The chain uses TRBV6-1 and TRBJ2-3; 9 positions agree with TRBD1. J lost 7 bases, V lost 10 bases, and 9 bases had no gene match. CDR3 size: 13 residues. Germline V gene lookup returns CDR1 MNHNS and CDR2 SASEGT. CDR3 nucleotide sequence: TGTGCCACCCTACAGGGGGCTGGAAATACGCAGTATTTT. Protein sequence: CATLQGAGNTQYF.

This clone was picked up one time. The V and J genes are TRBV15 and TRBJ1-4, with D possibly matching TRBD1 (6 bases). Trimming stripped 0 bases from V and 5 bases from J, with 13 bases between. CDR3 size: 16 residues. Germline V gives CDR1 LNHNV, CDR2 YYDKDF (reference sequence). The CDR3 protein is CATSRESGRGNEKLFF. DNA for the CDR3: TGTGCCACCAGCAGAGAATCTGGCAGGGGAAATGAAAAACTGTTTTTT.

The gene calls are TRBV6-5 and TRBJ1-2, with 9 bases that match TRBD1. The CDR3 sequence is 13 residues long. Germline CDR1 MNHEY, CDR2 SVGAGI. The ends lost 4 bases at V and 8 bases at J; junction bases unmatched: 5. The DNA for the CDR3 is TGTGCCAGCAGTTGGACAGGGGATGGAGGCTACACCTTC. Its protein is CASSWTGDGGYTF.

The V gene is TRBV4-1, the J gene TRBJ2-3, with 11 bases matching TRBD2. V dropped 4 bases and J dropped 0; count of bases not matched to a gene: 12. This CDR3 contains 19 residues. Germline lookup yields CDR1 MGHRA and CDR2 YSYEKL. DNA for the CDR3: TGCGCCAGCAGCCCGCCTAGCGGGGGGTCTTTAACTAGCACAGATACGCAGTATTTT. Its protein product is CASSPPSGGSLTSTDTQYF.

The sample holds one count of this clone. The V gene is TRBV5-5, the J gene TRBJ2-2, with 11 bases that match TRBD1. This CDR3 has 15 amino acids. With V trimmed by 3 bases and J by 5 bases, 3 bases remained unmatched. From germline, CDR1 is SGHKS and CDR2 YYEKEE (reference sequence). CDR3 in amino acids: CASSWDRGRTGELFF. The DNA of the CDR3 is TGTGCCAGCAGCTGGGACAGGGGGAGGACCGGGGAGCTGTTTTTT.

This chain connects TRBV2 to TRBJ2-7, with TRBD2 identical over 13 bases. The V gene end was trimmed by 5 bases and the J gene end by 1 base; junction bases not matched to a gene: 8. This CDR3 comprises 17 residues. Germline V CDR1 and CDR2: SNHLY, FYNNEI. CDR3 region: CASSITSGGVESYEQYF. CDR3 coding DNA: TGTGCCAGCAGTATCACTAGCGGGGGGGTGGAGTCCTACGAGCAGTACTTC.

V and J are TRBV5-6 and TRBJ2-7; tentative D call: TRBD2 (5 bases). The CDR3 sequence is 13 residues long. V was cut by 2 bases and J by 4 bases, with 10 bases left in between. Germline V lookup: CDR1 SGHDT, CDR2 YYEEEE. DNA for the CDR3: TGTGCCAGCAGCTTAACTCCGGGGTACGAGCAGTACTTC. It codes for CASSLTPGYEQYF.

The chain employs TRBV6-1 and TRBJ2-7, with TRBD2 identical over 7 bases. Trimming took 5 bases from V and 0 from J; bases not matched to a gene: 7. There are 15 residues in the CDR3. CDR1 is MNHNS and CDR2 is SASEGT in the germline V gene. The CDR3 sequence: CASSSPRTSSYEQYF. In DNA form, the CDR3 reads TGTGCCAGCAGTTCCCCCAGGACTAGCTCCTACGAGCAGTACTTC.

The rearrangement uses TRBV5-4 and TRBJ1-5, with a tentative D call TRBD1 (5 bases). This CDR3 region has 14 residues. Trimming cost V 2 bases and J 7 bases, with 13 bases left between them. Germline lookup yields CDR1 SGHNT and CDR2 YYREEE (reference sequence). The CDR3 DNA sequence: TGTGCCAGCAGCTTCATAATCGGGGGACAGCCCCAGCATTTT. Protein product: CASSFIIGGQPQHF.

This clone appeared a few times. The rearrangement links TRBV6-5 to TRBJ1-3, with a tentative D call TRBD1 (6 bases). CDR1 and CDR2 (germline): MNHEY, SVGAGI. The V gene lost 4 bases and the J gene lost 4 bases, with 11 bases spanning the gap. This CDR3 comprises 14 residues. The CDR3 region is CASSFAGAGNTIYF. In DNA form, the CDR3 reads TGTGCCAGCAGTTTTGCAGGGGCGGGAAACACCATATATTTT.

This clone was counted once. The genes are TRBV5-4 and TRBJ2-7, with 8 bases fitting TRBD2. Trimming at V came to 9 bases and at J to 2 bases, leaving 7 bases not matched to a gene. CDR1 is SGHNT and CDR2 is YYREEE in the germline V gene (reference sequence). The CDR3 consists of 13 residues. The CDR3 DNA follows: TGTGCCACGACGGGGGGGTACACCTACGAGCAGTACTTC. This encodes CATTGGYTYEQYF.

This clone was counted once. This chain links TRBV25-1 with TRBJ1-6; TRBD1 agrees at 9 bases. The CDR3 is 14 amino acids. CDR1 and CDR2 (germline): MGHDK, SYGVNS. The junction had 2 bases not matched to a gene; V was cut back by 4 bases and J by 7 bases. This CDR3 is CASSGDRGNSPLHF. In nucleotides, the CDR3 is TGTGCCAGCAGTGGCGACAGGGGGAATTCACCCCTCCACTTT. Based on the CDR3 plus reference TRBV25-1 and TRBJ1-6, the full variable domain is EADIYQTPRYLVIGTGKKITLECSQTMGHDKMYWYQQDPGMELHLIHYSYGVNSTEKGDLSSESTVSRIRTEHFPLTLESARPSHTSQYLCASSGDRGNSPLHFGNGTRLTVT.

CDR3 DNA sequence: TGTGCCAGCGCAGCCCCGGGACAAGAGACCCAGTACTTC. Its translation: CASAAPGQETQYF. This sequence joins TRBV11-2 and TRBJ2-5; a weak D match, TRBD2 (5 bases). In germline, CDR1 is SGHAT, CDR2 FQNNGV. The CDR3 runs to 13 residues. Trimming removed 8 bases at V and 2 bases at J, with 12 bases between.